Shown below are 25 T cell receptor beta chains from a single sample sequenced in a study of control samples from healthy donors and cancer patients. The data were produced by immunoSEQ multiplex PCR, yet TCRdb's version contains in-frame clones alone and is incomplete. The table records some 100,000 clones, approximately 80% of them present only once. Sequencing was done on a sample of blood. The receptors were gathered from a woman in her 30s in good health.

This clone was seen more than once but under ten times. This sequence joins TRBV24-1 and TRBJ1-1, with D possibly being TRBD1 (6 bases). The V end was cut by 7 bases, the J end by 2 bases, with 16 bases between. The CDR3 length is 15 residues. Germline assignment: CDR1 KGHDR and CDR2 SFDVKD. This CDR3 is CATSDSGVTNTEAFF. The CDR3 bases are TGTGCCACCAGCGACTCAGGGGTAACAAACACTGAAGCTTTCTTT.

This chain links TRBV27 with TRBJ2-7; 9 bases match TRBD1. The CDR3 has 14 amino acids. The J segment lost 5 bases and the V segment lost 5 bases, leaving 7 bases of the junction unmatched. Germline CDR1 reads MNHEY; CDR2 reads SMNVEV (reference sequence). CDR3 nucleotide sequence: TGTGCCAGCAGTCCGGACAGGGGTCAGCACGAGCAGTACTTC. It yields the protein CASSPDRGQHEQYF.

The J gene is TRBJ2-1, the V gene TRBV6-5; D possibly corresponds to TRBD1 (6 bases). The V end lost 6 bases, the J end lost 0 bases, and 12 bases lay between the germline ends. CDR3 size: 15 residues. Germline assignment: CDR1 MNHEY and CDR2 SVGAGI. The CDR3 DNA reads as TGTGCCAGCAGCCTTGACAGGAGCTCCTACAATGAGCAGTTCTTC. It encodes CASSLDRSSYNEQFF.

The gene calls are TRBV6-5 and TRBJ1-1; D unclear. Trimming left V 6 bases short and J 4 bases short, with 12 bases between. This CDR3 is 13 amino acids long. The germline gives CDR1 MNHEY, CDR2 SVGAGI. Here the CDR3 reads CASSHGRATEAFF. Written as DNA, the CDR3 is TGTGCCAGCAGCCACGGGAGGGCCACTGAAGCTTTCTTT.

The J gene is TRBJ2-2, the V gene TRBV11-2; D call uncertain. V gave up 0 bases and J gave up 3 bases, with 5 bases separating them. Germline CDR1 is SGHAT and CDR2 is FQNNGV. The CDR3 contains 14 residues. CDR3 residues: CASSLDFYTGELFF. The CDR3 DNA sequence: TGTGCCAGCAGCTTAGACTTCTACACCGGGGAGCTGTTTTTT.

This rearrangement joins TRBV4-3 to TRBJ1-3; D is undetermined. The V gene's germline CDR1 is LGHNA and CDR2 YSLEER. The CDR3 has 15 amino acids. Trimming left V 4 bases short and J 4 bases short, with 14 bases between. CDR3 in DNA: TGCGCCAGCAGCCCCTCAGGTGGGCTAGGAAACACCATATATTTT. Encoded protein: CASSPSGGLGNTIYF.

The V gene is TRBV9, the J gene TRBJ2-5; D might be TRBD1 or TRBD2, each matching 5 bases. This CDR3 is 15 amino acids long. CDR1 is SGDLS, CDR2 YYNGEE, per germline. The V gene lost 3 bases and the J gene lost 1 base, with 13 bases spanning the gap. The CDR3 spells CASSASGTRQETQYF. CDR3 DNA: TGTGCCAGCAGCGCCTCCGGGACGCGCCAAGAGACCCAGTACTTC.

This clone was picked up one time. The chain employs TRBV2 and TRBJ2-1; D perhaps matches TRBD1 (5 bases). Germline values: CDR1 SNHLY, CDR2 FYNNEI. The CDR3 covers 14 residues. Between the trimmed V and J ends, which lost 3 bases and 1 base, there was a span of 7 bases. The CDR3 nucleotides are TGTGCCAGCAGTGAGACAGCTTCCTACAATGAGCAGTTCTTC. Residues: CASSETASYNEQFF.

The chain employs TRBV4-2 and TRBJ2-2; TRBD1 matches at 7 bases. CDR3 length equals 16 residues. Germline lookup yields CDR1 LGHNA and CDR2 YNFKEQ. Trimming took 4 bases from V and 0 from J; bases not matched to a gene: 5. This CDR3 is CASSRLGTANTGELFF. Here the CDR3 DNA reads TGTGCCAGCAGCCGTTTGGGGACAGCGAACACCGGGGAGCTGTTTTTT.

The chain recombines TRBV6-5 with TRBJ1-1, with 10 positions matching TRBD1. CDR1 is MNHEY, CDR2 SVGAGI, per germline. This CDR3 comprises 13 residues. Trimming at V came to 10 bases and at J to 3 bases, leaving 5 bases not matched to a gene. The CDR3 DNA is TGTGCCACCGGGGGACAGGGGTACACTGAAGCTTTCTTT. This sequence encodes CATGGQGYTEAFF.

DNA for the CDR3: TGTGCCAGCAGCGTAGCTCCCTCCTACGAGCAGTACTTC. Translated: CASSVAPSYEQYF. The rearrangement uses TRBV9 and TRBJ2-7; D unresolved. The germline V gene has CDR1 SGDLS and CDR2 YYNGEE. This CDR3 has 13 amino acids. Trimming pared 0 bases from V and 0 bases from J, leaving 4 bases between.

The V gene is TRBV6-5, the J gene TRBJ1-1; TRBD1 matches at 9 bases. The CDR3 length is 13 residues. The V gene's germline CDR1 is MNHEY and CDR2 SVGAGI. The V gene end was trimmed by 6 bases and the J gene end by 4 bases; junction bases not matched to a gene: 3. CDR3 DNA: TGTGCCAGCAGGTCGACAGGGGGCACTGAAGCTTTCTTT. Translated, it gives CASRSTGGTEAFF.

J is TRBJ1-5 and V is TRBV30; D may be TRBD1 (6 bases). The CDR3 has 14 residues. Germline V gives CDR1 GTSNPN, CDR2 SVGIG (reference sequence). V lost 1 base, J lost 5 bases, and 12 bases lay in between. CDR3 bases: TGTGCCTGGAGTGAACAACAGGGACATCAGCCCCAGCATTTT. It codes for CAWSEQQGHQPQHF.

The V gene is TRBV5-1, the J gene TRBJ1-2, with TRBD1 identical over 8 bases. Germline CDR1 reads SGHRS; CDR2 reads YFSETQ. The trim removed 3 bases at V and 4 bases at J, leaving 14 bases unmatched. The CDR3 has 17 residues. The CDR3 protein is CASSSATGQGQGYGYTF. The CDR3 coding sequence is TGCGCCAGCAGCTCCGCTACTGGACAGGGTCAAGGCTATGGCTACACCTTC.

The sample holds a few counts of this clone. The V call is TRBV6-2 or TRBV6-3, the J call TRBJ1-5, with 8 bases aligning to TRBD1. V gave up 5 bases and J gave up 6 bases; unmatched junction bases: 9. This CDR3 has 15 residues. Germline CDR1 and CDR2: MNHEY and SVGEGT. The CDR3 DNA sequence: TGTGCCAGCAGTCGAGGACAGGGAGAAACTCAGCCCCAGCATTTT. It specifies CASSRGQGETQPQHF.

Comment on this clone: Just one base apart from a much larger clone, this may be a read error. Other DNA sequences of this sample code for an identical CDR3. This chain's CDR3 is CASSGGLAGRQETQYF. The CDR3 DNA reads as TGTGCTAGTAGTGGCGGACTAGCGGGGCGTCAAGAGACCCAGTACTTC. The rearrangement uses TRBV19 and TRBJ2-5, with 12 bases aligning to TRBD2. Germline-derived CDR1 and CDR2 are LNHDA and SQIVND (reference sequence). The CDR3 consists of 16 residues.

The sample holds one count of this clone. V is TRBV9 and J is TRBJ2-2; D ambiguous. V was clipped by 0 bases and J by 7 bases, with 7 bases between them. CDR1 is SGDLS, CDR2 YYNGEE, per germline. The CDR3 is 13 amino acids. The CDR3 loop reads CASSVVWDGELFF. The CDR3 nucleotides read TGTGCCAGCAGCGTAGTTTGGGACGGGGAGCTGTTTTTT. Variable domain in full (rest from reference TRBV9 and TRBJ2-2): DSGVTQTPKHLITATGQRVTLRCSPRSGDLSVYWYQQSLDQGLQFLIQYYNGEERAKGNILERFSAQQFPDLHSELNLSSLELGDSALYFCASSVVWDGELFFGEGSRLTVL.

The chain uses TRBV12-5 and TRBJ1-2; a weak D match, TRBD1 (5 bases). The V gene's germline CDR1 is LGHNT and CDR2 FRNRAP. The CDR3 extends over 14 amino acids. V was shortened by 2 bases and J by 5 bases, with 12 bases between the two germline ends. In DNA, the CDR3 is TGTGCTAGTGGTTTGTCCCCCAGGGATTATGGCTACACCTTC. Its protein is CASGLSPRDYGYTF.

The sample holds a few counts of this clone. Germline and junction disagree at one end, which may indicate a read error. This rearrangement joins TRBV2 to TRBJ2-7; D tentatively fits TRBD1 or TRBD2 (5 bases each). Per the germline V gene, CDR1 is SNHLY and CDR2 is FYNNEI. The CDR3 has 12 amino acids. The chain's CDR3 is CATWGTSDEQYF. CDR3 bases: TGTGCCACTTGGGGGACCTCCGACGAGCAGTACTTC.

The table lists this clone with many counts. The V gene is TRBV6-2 or TRBV6-3, the J gene TRBJ1-2; no firm D call. The CDR3 contains 15 residues. V gave up 2 bases and J gave up 0 bases, with 10 bases separating them. Germline values: CDR1 MNHEY, CDR2 SVGEGT. CDR3 bases: TGTGCCAGCAGTTACGAACCGACCACTAACTATGGCTACACCTTC. Encoded protein: CASSYEPTTNYGYTF.

There are a few counts of this clone. The V call is TRBV27, the J call TRBJ2-7, with unresolved D. Germline V gene lookup returns CDR1 MNHEY and CDR2 SMNVEV (reference sequence). The CDR3 is 14 residues long. V was shortened by 7 bases and J by 0 bases, with 13 bases between the two germline ends. The CDR3 sequence is CASKVAFSSYEQYF. Here the CDR3 DNA reads TGTGCCAGCAAAGTGGCCTTCAGCTCCTACGAGCAGTACTTC.

A single count supports this clone. The V and J genes are TRBV4-3 and TRBJ2-3; perhaps TRBD2 as D (6 bases). V was pared by 1 base and J by 4 bases, with 12 bases between. CDR3 size: 15 residues. Germline V gene lookup returns CDR1 LGHNA and CDR2 YSLEER. CDR3 nucleotides: TGCGCCAGCAGCCAAGGGGGCCAGCGGGCAGATACGCAGTATTTT. It encodes CASSQGGQRADTQYF.

J is TRBJ2-7 and V is TRBV30; possible D gene TRBD1, 6 bases. This CDR3 is built from 16 residues. Germline V CDR1 and CDR2: GTSNPN, SVGIG (reference sequence). The V end lost 0 bases, the J end lost 1 base, and 16 bases lay between the germline ends. The CDR3 DNA is TGTGCCTGGAGTGTACCAGGGGCGCTAGTTTCCTACGAGCAGTACTTC. It translates to CAWSVPGALVSYEQYF.

The CDR3 sequence is CASSPRNTIYF. For the CDR3, the DNA is TGTGCCAGCAGCCCCCGAAACACCATATATTTT. The chain couples TRBV12-3 or TRBV12-4 to TRBJ1-3, with D uncertain. The CDR3 runs to 11 residues. Trimming shortened V by 6 bases and J by 5 bases, and 5 bases separated the two germline ends.

This chain uses TRBV2 with TRBJ2-7; 8 nucleotides match TRBD1. The CDR3 length is 14 residues. With 4 bases clipped from V and 2 bases from J, the junction kept 4 bases outside the gene matches. From germline, CDR1 is SNHLY and CDR2 FYNNEI. The CDR3 DNA is TGTGCCAGCAGTGTTTCACAGGGGGCCTACGAGCAGTACTTC. Its translation is CASSVSQGAYEQYF.